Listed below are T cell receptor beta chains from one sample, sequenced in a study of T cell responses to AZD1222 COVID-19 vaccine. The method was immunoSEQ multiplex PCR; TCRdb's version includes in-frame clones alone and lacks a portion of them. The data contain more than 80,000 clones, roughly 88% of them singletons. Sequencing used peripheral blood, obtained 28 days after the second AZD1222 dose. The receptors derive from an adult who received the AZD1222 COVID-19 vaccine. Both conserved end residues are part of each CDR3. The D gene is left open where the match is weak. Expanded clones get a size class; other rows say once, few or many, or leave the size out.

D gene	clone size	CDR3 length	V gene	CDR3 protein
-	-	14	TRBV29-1	CSVETGQNNQPQHF
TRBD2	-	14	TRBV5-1	CASSLVTSGDRQFF
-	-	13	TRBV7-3	CASSNDGNSPLHF
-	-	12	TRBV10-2	CASSPQSTPQHF
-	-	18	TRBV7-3	CASSLRGPPRSGANVLTF
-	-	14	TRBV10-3	CAISESLREETQYF
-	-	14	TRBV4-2	CASSQDTGANVLTF
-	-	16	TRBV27	CASSLLGRTETGELFF
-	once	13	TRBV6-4	CASSEGGNNEQFF
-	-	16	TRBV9	CASSSTQSPNTGELFF
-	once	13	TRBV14	CASSQARGAEQYF
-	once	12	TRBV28	CASSSAPYGYTF
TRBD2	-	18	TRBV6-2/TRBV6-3	CASSYTSSGGQSTDTQYF
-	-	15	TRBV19	CASSTTGSLTDTQYF
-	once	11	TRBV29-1	CSVEQGQTIYF
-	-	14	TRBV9	CASSAGTYNSPLHF
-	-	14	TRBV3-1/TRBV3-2	CASRPEGTGNTIYF
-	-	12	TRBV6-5	CASMADSYEQYF
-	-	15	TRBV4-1	CASSQDDLRADTQYF
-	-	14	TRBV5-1	CASRGGRVVDEQYF
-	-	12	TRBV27	CASSHGRDTQYF
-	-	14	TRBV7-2	CASGWGHSSYEQYF
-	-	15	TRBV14	CASSVDGSSGNTIYF
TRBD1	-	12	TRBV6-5	CAISGQGVEQYF
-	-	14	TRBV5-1	CASSLNAKGDGYTF
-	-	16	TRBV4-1	CASSHSQGPPGETQYF
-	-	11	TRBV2	CASSTYYEQYF
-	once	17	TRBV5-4	CASSLEETGHYQETQYF
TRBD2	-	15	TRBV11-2	CASSHSGAGGNEQFF
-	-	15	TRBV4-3	CASSQDSGQPGVLHF
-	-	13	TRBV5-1	CASSLRQNHGYTF
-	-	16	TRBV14	CASSQGPRVGGGELFF
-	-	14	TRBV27	CASSFSRQGWGYTF
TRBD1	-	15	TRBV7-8	CASSPPTGPSQPQHF
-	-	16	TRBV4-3	CASSQDQWGSGTEAFF
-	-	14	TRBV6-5	CASTDDGALTEAFF
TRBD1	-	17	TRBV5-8	CASSSFIRDRWSYEQYF
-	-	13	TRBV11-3	CASSYRGGDTQYF
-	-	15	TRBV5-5	CASSRAGIRNYGYTF
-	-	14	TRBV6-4	CASSRNDWDTEAFF
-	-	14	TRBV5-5	CASSPGTLQETQYF
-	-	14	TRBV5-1	CASSLERTNTEAFF
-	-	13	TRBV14	CASTRLGTGTIYF
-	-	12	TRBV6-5	CASSSQGETQYF